A selection of T cell receptor beta chains follows, all from one sample in a study of CD8+CD57+ T cells in acquired aplastic anemia. TCRdb processed the reads anew with MiXCR; each CDR3 protein has one entry. The sample consists of around 430,000 distinct CDR3 sequences, around a third of them appearing once. The sequencing input was sorted CD4+, CD8+, or CD8+CD57+ T cells (not recorded which) from PBMCs. All receptors derive from a human donor with aplastic anemia. Each CDR3 is given with its conserved first and last residue. A D gene is named only where the DNA matches it firmly. Some rows mark clone size as missing; the rest say once, few, many or name a class of expanded clone.

d_call | j_call | v_call | clone_size | cdr3_nt | cdr3_aa
- | TRBJ1-3 | TRBV19 | many | TGTGCCAGTAGTATAATGGACATGGGAGGAAACACCATATATTTT | CASSIMDMGGNTIYF
TRBD1 | TRBJ2-5 | TRBV7-9 | many | TGTGCCAGCAGCTTAGTTCCGGGACAGGACGAGACCCAGTACTTC | CASSLVPGQDETQYF
TRBD2 | TRBJ2-1 | TRBV12-3/TRBV12-4 | - | TGTGCCAGCAGACCAGGGACTAGCGGCCACAATGAGCAGTTCTTC | CASRPGTSGHNEQFF
TRBD2 | TRBJ2-1 | TRBV20-1 | few | TGCAGTGCCCTGAAACTAGCGGGGGACAATGAGCAGTTCTTC | CSALKLAGDNEQFF
- | TRBJ2-2 | TRBV29-1 | - | TGCAGCGTTGCCGGGGAGCTGTTTTTT | CSVAGELFF
- | TRBJ1-6 | TRBV7-9 | many | TGTGCCAGCAGCCTATCACAGGAATCACCCCTCCACTTT | CASSLSQESPLHF
- | TRBJ1-2 | TRBV18 | few | TGTGCCAGCTCACCAAAGAACTATGGCTACACCTTC | CASSPKNYGYTF
- | TRBJ2-7 | TRBV2 | few | TGTGCCAGCAGTGTTCCCCATGGGTCCGGGACGGTCTCCTACGAGCAGTACTTC | CASSVPHGSGTVSYEQYF
- | TRBJ2-7 | TRBV5-1 | many | TGCGCCAGCAGCGTTGACAGTCCTTCCTACGAGCAGTACTTC | CASSVDSPSYEQYF
TRBD1 | TRBJ1-2 | TRBV20-1 | once | TGCAGTGCTAGGGACAGGGTAACAGGCCAATTC | CSARDRVTGQF
TRBD1 | TRBJ1-6 | TRBV6-5 | - | TGTGCCAGCAGTTCCCGACAGGGTGTGGTTTCACCCCTCCACTTT | CASSSRQGVVSPLHF
- | TRBJ1-3 | TRBV9 | many | TGTGCCAGCAGCGTAGGGTGGGGGGCGCCTGGAAACACCATATATTTT | CASSVGWGAPGNTIYF
- | TRBJ2-7 | TRBV25-1 | once | TGTGCCAGCAGTGGGTACAGGGGGGGCTACGAGCAGTACTTC | CASSGYRGGYEQYF
TRBD1 | TRBJ1-3 | TRBV30 | - | TGTGCCTGGAGTGTAAGGGTGACAGGGTCGAGCTCTGGAAACACCATATATTTT | CAWSVRVTGSSSGNTIYF
- | TRBJ1-5 | TRBV5-1 | - | TGCGCCAGCAGCTTCGGGGCCCCAGGACAGCCCCAGCATTTT | CASSFGAPGQPQHF
- | TRBJ1-1 | TRBV6-9 | - | TGTGCCAGCAGTTATTCTCACCGGGAATGGCGAGACACTGAAGCTTTCTTT | CASSYSHREWRDTEAFF
TRBD2 | TRBJ2-7 | TRBV2 | many | TGTGCCAGCACTCTAAACGTTAGGGCTAGCGGGATTGCCTACGAGCAGTACTTC | CASTLNVRASGIAYEQYF
- | TRBJ2-1 | TRBV5-1 | - | TGCGCCAGCAGCCTTGAGCGGCGAGGAGACAATGAGCAGTTCTTC | CASSLERRGDNEQFF
- | TRBJ2-1 | TRBV29-1 | few | TGCAGCGTTGAAGTATTACAGGGTTACAATGAGCAGTTCTTC | CSVEVLQGYNEQFF
- | TRBJ1-1 | TRBV11-2 | few | TGTGCCAGCAGCTTAGAGACCCGGCAGAACACTGAAGCTTTCTTT | CASSLETRQNTEAFF
- | TRBJ2-7 | TRBV7-7 | many | TGTGCTAGCAGCTTAGAGGTGGGTCCGGGCCACGAGCAGTACTTC | CASSLEVGPGHEQYF
TRBD2 | TRBJ2-1 | TRBV5-1 | - | TGCGCCAGCAGCCCCGAAGCGGGAGTGAGATATGAGCAGTTCTTC | CASSPEAGVRYEQFF
TRBD1 | TRBJ1-5 | TRBV19 | many | TGTGCCAGTAGTCTCATACAGGGGAAGGGGGCCCAGCATTTT | CASSLIQGKGAQHF
TRBD1 | TRBJ1-6 | TRBV19 | many | TGTGCCAGCAGCAACAGGGGTGTCAATTCACCCCTCCACTTT | CASSNRGVNSPLHF
- | TRBJ1-3 | TRBV14 | few | TGTGCCAGCAACCAGTGGGGCTCTGGAAACACCATATATTTT | CASNQWGSGNTIYF
TRBD2 | TRBJ2-3 | TRBV5-1 | - | TGCGCCAGCACCTCTCGGGGGGAGAACCCAGATACGCAGTATTTT | CASTSRGENPDTQYF
- | TRBJ2-7 | TRBV29-1 | - | TGCAGCCAAGGTTCGGGCAAAACCTACGAGCAGTACTTC | CSQGSGKTYEQYF